This section outlines one T cell receptor beta chain sequence together with its context. The antigen remains unidentified. This sample was taken from a study of cytomegalovirus exposure and HLA in healthy donors. In the study overall: The roughly 120 million unique TCR beta sequences, from around 200 million T cells, were found by an earlier analysis. Most genotyped donors, approximately 77% of 350 to 500, had Caucasian-associated genetic ancestry. Whole-study results and caveats: TRBV6-2, TRBV6-3 and other indistinguishable V segments were excluded. Cytomegalovirus status, reportedly, was diagnosed with high specificity and sensitivity by the classifier.

The PCR employed 60 Vbeta primers together with 13 Jbeta primers. Only in-frame clones appear in the TCRdb table, and some are missing; sequencing was by immunoSEQ multiplex PCR. The sample has about 190,000 clones; around 86% are singletons. Trimming took 10 bases from V and 5 from J, leaving 21 bases between them. This CDR3 region has 14 residues. CDR1 MDHEN and CDR2 SYDVKM come from the germline V gene. The chain joins TRBV28 to TRBJ2-7; D gene uncertain. The receptor was derived from a man aged 35-49 years in good health and CMV-seropositive. Sequencing used PBMCs. CDR3: CAILSRAISDEQYF. CDR3 DNA: TGTGCCATCCTATCGCGCGCCATTAGTGACGAGCAGTACTTC.